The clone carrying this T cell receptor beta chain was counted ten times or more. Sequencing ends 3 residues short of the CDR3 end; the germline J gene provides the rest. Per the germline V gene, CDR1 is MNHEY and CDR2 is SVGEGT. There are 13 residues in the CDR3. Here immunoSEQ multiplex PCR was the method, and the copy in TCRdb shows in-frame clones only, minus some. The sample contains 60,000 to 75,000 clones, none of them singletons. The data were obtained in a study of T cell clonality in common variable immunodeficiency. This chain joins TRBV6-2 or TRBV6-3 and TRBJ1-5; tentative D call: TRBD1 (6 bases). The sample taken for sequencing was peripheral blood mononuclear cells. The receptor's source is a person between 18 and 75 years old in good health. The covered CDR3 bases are TGTGCCAGCAGTCCGGACAGTTTAACTCCC. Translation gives CASSPDSLTP. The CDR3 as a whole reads CASSPDSLTPQHF.